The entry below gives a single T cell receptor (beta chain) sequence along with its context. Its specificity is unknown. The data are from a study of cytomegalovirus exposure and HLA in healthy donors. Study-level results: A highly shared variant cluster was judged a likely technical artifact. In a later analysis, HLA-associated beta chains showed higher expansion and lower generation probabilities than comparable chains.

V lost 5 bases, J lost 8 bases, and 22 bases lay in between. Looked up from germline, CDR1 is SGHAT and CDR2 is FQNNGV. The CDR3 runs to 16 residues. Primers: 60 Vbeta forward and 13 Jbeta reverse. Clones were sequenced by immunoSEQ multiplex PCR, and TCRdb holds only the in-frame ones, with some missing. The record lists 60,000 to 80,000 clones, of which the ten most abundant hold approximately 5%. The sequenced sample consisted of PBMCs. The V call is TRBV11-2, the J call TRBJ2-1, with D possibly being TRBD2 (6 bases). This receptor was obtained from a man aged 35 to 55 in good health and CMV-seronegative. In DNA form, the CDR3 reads TGTGCCAGCAGCCCGGGACTCCCAACGCCTCTGGATGAGCAGTTCTTC. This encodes CASSPGLPTPLDEQFF.